The 21 T cell receptor beta chains below come from one sample, sequenced in a study of spatial heterogeneity in lung cancer. TCRdb re-called the 5' RACE reads through MiXCR, storing one row per CDR3 protein. Of 12,000 or so distinct CDR3 sequences in the sample, approximately 6.2% were seen once. Time point denoted: sample taken at primary tumor resection. No cells were sorted before sequencing. The whole RNA sequenced was extracted from tumor, nontumor lung or frozen PBMC. Sequences were derived from normal lung tissue next to the tumor, sampled at surgery. Source of these receptors: a male donor with early-stage non-small cell lung cancer.

This clonotype is labeled medium-sized. V gene TRBV7-2 combines with J gene TRBJ1-5, with D perhaps TRBD1 (5 bases). Germline V gene lookup returns CDR1 SGHTA and CDR2 FQGNSA. V gave up 2 bases and J gave up 6 bases, with 8 bases separating them. There are 13 residues in the CDR3. Here the CDR3 reads CASSLSGAQPQHF. For the CDR3, the DNA is TGTGCCAGCAGCTTAAGTGGGGCTCAGCCCCAGCATTTT.

This rearrangement joins TRBV20-1 to TRBJ2-7; 10 nucleotides agree with TRBD2. Germline assignment: CDR1 DFQATT and CDR2 SNEGSKA (reference sequence). V lost 4 bases, J lost 6 bases, and 9 bases stayed unmatched. The CDR3 covers 14 residues. The CDR3 loop is CSANLPSGGGEQYF. CDR3 DNA: TGCAGTGCTAACTTACCTAGCGGGGGAGGCGAGCAGTACTTC.

This clonotype is medium-sized. The J gene is TRBJ2-3, the V gene TRBV3-1, with D perhaps TRBD2 (5 bases). Germline CDR1 reads LGHDT; CDR2 reads YNNKEL (reference sequence). The V gene lost 0 bases and the J gene lost 2 bases, with 9 bases spanning the gap. CDR3 length: 15 amino acids. CDR3 bases: TGTGCCAGCAGCCAAGAAGGAGGATACACAGATACGCAGTATTTT. Residues: CASSQEGGYTDTQYF.

This clonotype appeared many times. An end of the junction differs from the germline gene, which may be a read error. The chain joins TRBV20-1 to TRBJ1-1; D possibly corresponds to TRBD1 (6 bases). This CDR3 region has 15 residues. Germline V gives CDR1 DFQATT, CDR2 SNEGSKA (reference sequence). The CDR3 DNA is TGCAGTGCCAGAGGGGGGGAGGTTCGAAACACTGAAGCTTTCTTT. This codes for CSARGGEVRNTEAFF.

This clonotype has at least ten counts. The genes are TRBV29-1 and TRBJ1-2; D is unclear. In germline, CDR1 is SQVTM, CDR2 ANQGSEA. Between the trimmed V and J ends, which lost 6 bases and 4 bases, there was a span of 9 bases. This CDR3 has 11 amino acids. The CDR3 sequence is CSVYALYGYTF. The CDR3 bases are TGCAGCGTCTACGCCCTCTATGGCTACACCTTC. The full variable domain, in which reference TRBV29-1 and TRBJ1-2 provide the parts outside the CDR3, is SAVISQKPSRDICQRGTSLTIQCQVDSQVTMMFWYRQQPGQSLTLIATANQGSEATYESGFVIDKFPISRPNLTFSTLTVSNMSPEDSSIYLCSVYALYGYTFGSGTRLTVV.

This clonotype was seen many times. The rearrangement uses TRBV6-6 and TRBJ1-4, with D uncertain. This CDR3 is built from 12 residues. V shed 6 bases and J shed 3 bases, with 5 bases lying between them. Germline loops: CDR1 MNHNY, CDR2 SVGAGI (reference sequence). The CDR3 sequence is CASRGSNEKLFF. For the CDR3, the DNA is TGTGCCAGCAGAGGGTCTAATGAAAAACTGTTTTTT.

Sample share makes this clonotype medium-sized. The chain has TRBV6-2 or TRBV6-3 and TRBJ2-1; D gene ambiguous. Trimming removed 5 bases at V and 2 bases at J, with 7 bases between. Germline V gene data show CDR1 as MNHEY and CDR2 as SVGEGT. This CDR3 region has 13 residues. In DNA, the CDR3 is TGTGCCAGCAGTAGCGTTACCTACAATGAGCAGTTCTTC. It codes for CASSSVTYNEQFF.

This clonotype was seen repeatedly, ten times or more. The gene calls are TRBV12-3 or TRBV12-4 and TRBJ1-2, with D possibly matching TRBD1 (5 bases). The CDR3 has 12 amino acids. V lost 6 bases, J lost 8 bases, and 13 bases lay in between. The CDR3 bases are TGTGCCAGCAGCTACGGGGCGAAAGGCTACACCTTC. Translating it yields CASSYGAKGYTF.

This clonotype turned up a few times. In DNA form, the CDR3 reads TGTGCCAGCAGTTTAGTACCGGGATCCTCCTTCTTC. This codes for CASSLVPGSSFF. The chain combines TRBV12-3 or TRBV12-4 with TRBJ2-1; a weak D match, TRBD2 (5 bases). The CDR3 has 12 amino acids. V was clipped by 1 base and J by 16 bases, with 14 bases between them.

This clonotype was recorded at least ten times. V is TRBV24-1 and J is TRBJ2-2; D is unclear. This CDR3 has 14 residues. Trimming pared 10 bases from V and 2 bases from J, leaving 13 bases between. CDR1 and CDR2 (germline): KGHDR, SFDVKD. CDR3 in DNA: TGTGCCACGAGAGGACCTGGCAACACCGGGGAGCTGTTTTTT. It codes for CATRGPGNTGELFF.

The gene calls are TRBV6-5 and TRBJ2-6; D is unresolved. Germline CDR1 reads MNHEY; CDR2 reads SVGAGI. Trimming shortened V by 1 base and J by 0 bases, and 1 base separated the two germline ends. The CDR3 extends over 14 amino acids. This CDR3 is CASSYYSGANVLTF. The CDR3 nucleotides are TGTGCCAGCAGTTACTACTCTGGGGCCAACGTCCTGACTTTC.

In its sample, this clonotype was seen a few times. This chain connects TRBV12-3 or TRBV12-4 to TRBJ2-3; 11 bases match TRBD2. The V gene end was trimmed by 6 bases and the J gene end by 5 bases; junction bases not matched to a gene: 1. This CDR3 has 13 residues. In DNA, the CDR3 is TGTGCCAGCAGACTAGCGGGAGAAGATACGCAGTATTTT. As protein: CASRLAGEDTQYF.

The chain links TRBV12-3 or TRBV12-4 to TRBJ2-3, with D maybe TRBD2 (6 bases). There are 14 residues in the CDR3. V gave up 8 bases and J gave up 0 bases, with 12 bases separating them. DNA for the CDR3: TGTGCCAGCGCCGGGCTAGCGAGCACAGATACGCAGTATTTT. Protein sequence: CASAGLASTDTQYF.

This clonotype was observed many times. The chain has TRBV3-1 and TRBJ2-3, with TRBD2 identical over 9 bases. The V gene's germline CDR1 is LGHDT and CDR2 YNNKEL (reference sequence). V lost 4 bases to trimming and J lost 4 bases; unmatched junction nucleotides: 9. This CDR3 is 16 amino acids long. CDR3 loop: CASSPRGGRGSDTQYF. CDR3 nucleotide sequence: TGTGCCAGCAGCCCTCGGGGCGGGAGGGGTTCAGATACGCAGTATTTT.

This clonotype is medium-sized. The V gene is TRBV11-2, the J gene TRBJ2-2; D is unclear. CDR3 length: 14 residues. V was trimmed by 3 bases and J by 5 bases, leaving 10 bases between them. CDR1 and CDR2 from the germline V gene are SGHAT and FQNNGV. The CDR3 loop is CASSFQSLTGELFF. The DNA for the CDR3 is TGTGCCAGCAGCTTTCAGTCTTTAACCGGGGAGCTGTTTTTT. Drawing the rest from reference TRBV11-2 and TRBJ2-2, the complete variable domain is EAGVAQSPRYKIIEKRQSVAFWCNPISGHATLYWYQQILGQGPKLLIQFQNNGVVDDSQLPKDRFSAERLKGVDSTLKIQPAKLEDSAVYLCASSFQSLTGELFFGEGSRLTVL.

The CDR3: CAISDVRDNEKLFF. Here the CDR3 DNA reads TGTGCCATCAGTGACGTCAGGGATAATGAAAAACTGTTTTTT. The chain employs TRBV10-3 and TRBJ1-4; D possibly corresponds to TRBD1 (5 bases). The germline CDR1 and CDR2 sequences are ENHRY and SYGVKD. The V end lost 3 bases, the J end lost 4 bases, and 9 bases lay between the germline ends. This CDR3 contains 14 residues.

This clonotype has a count of ten or more. The genes are TRBV20-1 and TRBJ1-2, with 7 bases identical to TRBD1. The germline gives CDR1 DFQATT, CDR2 SNEGSKA (reference sequence). Trimming at V came to 6 bases and at J to 7 bases, leaving 14 bases not matched to a gene. The CDR3 has 14 amino acids. The CDR3 sequence: CSAQGGRGTLGYTF. The CDR3 nucleotides are TGCAGTGCCCAGGGGGGCAGGGGGACGCTTGGCTACACCTTC.

The chain employs TRBV6-6 and TRBJ2-3, with TRBD1 as a possible D gene (5 bases). Germline V CDR1 and CDR2: MNHNY, SVGAGI (reference sequence). Trimming pared 7 bases from V and 4 bases from J, leaving 21 bases between. CDR3 size: 16 residues. The CDR3 reads CASTPRTQGVADTQYF. The CDR3 coding sequence is TGTGCCAGCACTCCCCGGACGCAGGGTGTCGCAGATACGCAGTATTTT.

This clonotype is categorized as medium-sized. The J gene is TRBJ2-3, the V gene TRBV29-1, with D tentatively TRBD1 (6 bases). Looked up from germline, CDR1 is SQVTM and CDR2 is ANQGSEA. V was pared by 3 bases and J by 11 bases, with 18 bases between. The CDR3 is 13 residues long. The CDR3 loop reads CSVDDGGQIGQYF. The CDR3, as DNA: TGCAGCGTTGATGATGGGGGCCAGATAGGGCAGTATTTT.

This chain links TRBV28 with TRBJ1-1; D is undetermined. This CDR3 region has 13 residues. Germline lookup yields CDR1 MDHEN and CDR2 SYDVKM. V gave up 5 bases and J gave up 4 bases, with 11 bases separating them. The CDR3 nucleotides are TGTGCCAGCAGTCCATTAACAGTCACTGAAGCTTTCTTT. Translating it yields CASSPLTVTEAFF.

This clonotype turned up a few times. The chain combines TRBV4-3 with TRBJ1-5; D is unresolved. The length of the CDR3 is 13 residues. Germline CDR1 LGHNA, CDR2 YSLEER. Trimming stripped 1 base from V and 5 bases from J, with 6 bases between. The CDR3 here is CASSQAEHQPQHF. The CDR3 DNA follows: TGCGCCAGCAGCCAAGCGGAGCATCAGCCCCAGCATTTT.